The clone carrying this T cell receptor beta chain was observed at least ten times. Its antigen is unknown. Carried by the TCR beta cDNA libraries were unique molecular identifiers. There were roughly 0.95 to 10 million T cells, and 510,000 or so cDNA molecules came from them. Each CDR3 protein gets one entry after TCRdb re-called the PCR reads with MiXCR. In the table there are some 260,000 distinct CDR3 sequences, 36% of which are singletons. This CDR3 is 16 amino acids long. Germline CDR1 is SGHRS and CDR2 is YFSETQ. V lost 4 bases, J lost 1 base, and 17 bases lay in between. This entry comes from a study of post-analysis software for immune sequencing data. As for the study in general: Relapsing-remitting, secondary progressive and progressive-relapsing forms of multiple sclerosis all featured among disease courses. General study points: The authors found that F measure strongly co-clustered same-batch samples. Controls' normalized Chao1 diversity significantly exceeded that of multiple sclerosis patients. Higher frequency in patients than in controls was seen for five TRBV segments, with TRBV5-6, TRBV5-1 and TRBV20-1 among them.

The receptor comes from a girl aged 10 to 17 with multiple sclerosis. The sample comprised blood. The rearrangement links TRBV5-1 to TRBJ2-5; maybe TRBD1 (6 bases). CDR3: CASSRLGARSQETQYF. Here the CDR3 DNA reads TGCGCCAGCAGCCGATTGGGGGCCAGGTCCCAAGAGACCCAGTACTTC.